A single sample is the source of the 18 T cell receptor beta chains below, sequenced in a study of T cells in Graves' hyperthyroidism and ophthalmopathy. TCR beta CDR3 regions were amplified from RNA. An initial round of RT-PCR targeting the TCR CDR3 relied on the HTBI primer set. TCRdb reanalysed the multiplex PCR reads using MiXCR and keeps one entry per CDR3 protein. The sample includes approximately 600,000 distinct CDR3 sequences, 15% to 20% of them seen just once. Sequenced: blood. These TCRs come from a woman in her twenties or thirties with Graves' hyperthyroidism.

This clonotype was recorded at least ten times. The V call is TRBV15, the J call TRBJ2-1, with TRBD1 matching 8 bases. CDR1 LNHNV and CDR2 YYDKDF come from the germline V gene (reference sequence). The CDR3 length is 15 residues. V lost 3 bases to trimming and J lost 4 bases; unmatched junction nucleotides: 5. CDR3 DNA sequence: TGTGCCACCAGCAGGAAGGACAGGGAATACAATGAGCAGTTCTTC. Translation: CATSRKDREYNEQFF.

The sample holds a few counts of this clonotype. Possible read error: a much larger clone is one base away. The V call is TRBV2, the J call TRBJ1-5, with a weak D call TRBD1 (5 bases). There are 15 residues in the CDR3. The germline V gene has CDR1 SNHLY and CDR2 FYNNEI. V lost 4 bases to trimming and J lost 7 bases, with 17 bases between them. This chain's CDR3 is CASSGGQGWGQPQHF. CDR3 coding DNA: TGTGCCAGCAGTGGGGGCCAAGGCTGGGGGCAGCCCCAGCATTTT. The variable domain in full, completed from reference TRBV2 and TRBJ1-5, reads EPEVTQTPSHQVTQMGQEVILRCVPISNHLYFYWYRQILGQKVEFLVSFYNNEISEKSEIFDDQFSVERPDGSNFTLKIRSTKLEDSAMYFCASSGGQGWGQPQHFGDGTRLSIL.

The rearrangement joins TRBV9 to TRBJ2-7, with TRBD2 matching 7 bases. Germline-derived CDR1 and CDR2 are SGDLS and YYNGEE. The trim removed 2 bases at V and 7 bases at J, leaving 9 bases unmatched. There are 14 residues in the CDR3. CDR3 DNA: TGTGCCAGCAGCGTCTCGTCGGGGGGTGGGGAGCAGTACTTC. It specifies CASSVSSGGGEQYF.

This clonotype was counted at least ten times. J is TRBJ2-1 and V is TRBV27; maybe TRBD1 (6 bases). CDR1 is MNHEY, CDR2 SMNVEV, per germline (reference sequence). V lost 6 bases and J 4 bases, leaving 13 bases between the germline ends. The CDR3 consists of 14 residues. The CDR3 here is CASSNQQGYNEQFF. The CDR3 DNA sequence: TGTGCCAGCAGCAACCAACAGGGATACAATGAGCAGTTCTTC.

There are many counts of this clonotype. Here the CDR3 reads CASSYRASGIYNEQFF. The CDR3 coding sequence is TGTGCCAGCAGTTACAGGGCTAGCGGGATTTACAATGAGCAGTTCTTC. The rearrangement links TRBV6-2 or TRBV6-3 to TRBJ2-1, with 9 bases that match TRBD2. The J segment lost 4 bases and the V segment lost 2 bases, leaving 6 bases of the junction unmatched. The CDR3 spans 16 residues. Germline lookup yields CDR1 MNHEY and CDR2 SVGEGT.

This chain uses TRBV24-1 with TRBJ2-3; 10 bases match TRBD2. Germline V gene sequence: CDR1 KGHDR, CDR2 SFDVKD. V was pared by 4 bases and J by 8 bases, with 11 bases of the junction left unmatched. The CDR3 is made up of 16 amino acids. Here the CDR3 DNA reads TGTGCCACCAGTGACCAAGGGGCTAGCGGGGGACTTACGCAGTATTTT. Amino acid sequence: CATSDQGASGGLTQYF.

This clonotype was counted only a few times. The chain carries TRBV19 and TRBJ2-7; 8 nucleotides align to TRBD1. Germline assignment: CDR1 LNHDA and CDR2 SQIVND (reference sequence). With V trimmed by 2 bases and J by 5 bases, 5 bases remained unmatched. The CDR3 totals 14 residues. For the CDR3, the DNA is TGTGCCAGTAGTATATTGGCAGGGGGCCACGAGCAGTACTTC. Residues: CASSILAGGHEQYF. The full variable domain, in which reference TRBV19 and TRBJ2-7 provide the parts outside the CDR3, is DGGITQSPKYLFRKEGQNVTLSCEQNLNHDAMYWYRQDPGQGLRLIYYSQIVNDFQKGDIAEGYSVSREKKESFPLTVTSAQKNPTAFYLCASSILAGGHEQYFGPGTRLTVT.

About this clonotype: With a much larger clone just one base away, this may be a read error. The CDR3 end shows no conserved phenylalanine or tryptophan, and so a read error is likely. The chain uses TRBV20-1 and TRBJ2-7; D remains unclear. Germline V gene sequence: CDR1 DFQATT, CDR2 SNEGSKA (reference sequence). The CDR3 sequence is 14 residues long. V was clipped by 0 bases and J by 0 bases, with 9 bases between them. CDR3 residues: CSARDNGDSYEQYL. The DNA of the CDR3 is TGCAGTGCTAGAGATAATGGCGACTCCTACGAGCAGTACCTC.

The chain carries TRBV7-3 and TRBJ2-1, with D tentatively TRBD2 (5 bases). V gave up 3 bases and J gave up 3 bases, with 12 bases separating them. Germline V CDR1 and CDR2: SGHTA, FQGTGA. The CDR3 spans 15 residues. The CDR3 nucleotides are TGTGCCAGCAGCTTCGGGCTTGGACTCTACAATGAGCAGTTCTTC. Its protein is CASSFGLGLYNEQFF.

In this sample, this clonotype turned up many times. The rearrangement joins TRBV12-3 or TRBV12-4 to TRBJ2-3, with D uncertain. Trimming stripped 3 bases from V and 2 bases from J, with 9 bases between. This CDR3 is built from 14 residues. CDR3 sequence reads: CASSLTRNTDTQYF. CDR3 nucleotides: TGTGCCAGCAGTTTGACTCGGAACACAGATACGCAGTATTTT.

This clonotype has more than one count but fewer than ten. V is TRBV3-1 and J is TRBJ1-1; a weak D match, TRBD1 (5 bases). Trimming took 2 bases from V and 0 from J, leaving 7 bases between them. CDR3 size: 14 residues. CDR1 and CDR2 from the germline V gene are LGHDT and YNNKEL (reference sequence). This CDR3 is CASSQNRMNTEAFF. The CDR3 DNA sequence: TGTGCCAGCAGCCAAAACAGGATGAACACTGAAGCTTTCTTT.

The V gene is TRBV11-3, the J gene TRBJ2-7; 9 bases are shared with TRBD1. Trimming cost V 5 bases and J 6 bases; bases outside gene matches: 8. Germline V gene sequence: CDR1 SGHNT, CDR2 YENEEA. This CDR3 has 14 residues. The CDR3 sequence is CASSVGTGSVEQYF. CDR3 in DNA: TGTGCCAGCAGCGTCGGGACAGGGTCCGTCGAGCAGTACTTC.

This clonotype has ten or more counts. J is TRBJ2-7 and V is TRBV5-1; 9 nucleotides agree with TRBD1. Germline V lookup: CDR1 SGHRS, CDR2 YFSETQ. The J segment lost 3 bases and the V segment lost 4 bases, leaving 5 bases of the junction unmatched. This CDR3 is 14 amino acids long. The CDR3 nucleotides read TGCGCCAGCAGCCCAGGGGACAGGGTCTACGAGCAGTACTTC. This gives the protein CASSPGDRVYEQYF.

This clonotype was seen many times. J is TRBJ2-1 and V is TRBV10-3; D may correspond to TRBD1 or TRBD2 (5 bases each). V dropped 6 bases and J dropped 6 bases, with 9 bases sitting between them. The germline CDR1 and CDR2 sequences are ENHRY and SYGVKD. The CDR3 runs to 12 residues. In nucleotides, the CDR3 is TGTGCCATCAGCGGGACCGGCAATGAGCAGTTCTTC. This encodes CAISGTGNEQFF.

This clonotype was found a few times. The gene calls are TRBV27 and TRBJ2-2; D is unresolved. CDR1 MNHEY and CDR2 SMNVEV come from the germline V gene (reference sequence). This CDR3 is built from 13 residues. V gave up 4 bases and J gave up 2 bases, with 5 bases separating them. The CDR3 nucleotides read TGTGCCAGCAGTTATATCAACACCGGGGAGCTGTTTTTT. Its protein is CASSYINTGELFF.

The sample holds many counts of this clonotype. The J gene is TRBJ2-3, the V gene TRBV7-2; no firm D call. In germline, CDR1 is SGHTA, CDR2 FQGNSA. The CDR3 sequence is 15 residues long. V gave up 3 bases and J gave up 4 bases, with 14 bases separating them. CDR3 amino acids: CASSLPRTLADTQYF. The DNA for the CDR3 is TGTGCCAGCAGCTTGCCCCGGACGTTGGCAGATACGCAGTATTTT.

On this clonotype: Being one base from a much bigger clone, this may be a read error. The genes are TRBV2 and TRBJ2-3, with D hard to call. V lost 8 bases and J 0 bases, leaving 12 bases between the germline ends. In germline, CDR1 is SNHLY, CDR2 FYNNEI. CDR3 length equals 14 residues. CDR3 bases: TGTGCCAGCGGTGGGGTGACGAGCACAGATACGCAGTATTTT. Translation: CASGGVTSTDTQYF.

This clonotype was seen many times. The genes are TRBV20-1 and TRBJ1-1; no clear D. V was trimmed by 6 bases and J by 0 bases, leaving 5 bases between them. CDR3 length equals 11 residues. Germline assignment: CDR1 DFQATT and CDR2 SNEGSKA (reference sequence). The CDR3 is CSADMNTEAFF. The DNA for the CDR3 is TGCAGTGCCGACATGAACACTGAAGCTTTCTTT.